This passage covers 25 T cell receptor beta chains from one sample sequenced in a study of T cell changes during pregnancy in multiple sclerosis. Profiled with immunoSEQ multiplex PCR; TCRdb holds only in-frame clones, not every one. This sample has 30,000 to 50,000 clones; less than 95% occur once, and the top ten carry more than 0.45%. This material consisted of CD4+ T cells from peripheral blood mononuclear cells, taken in the first trimester of pregnancy. These receptors came from a female donor in good health, enrolled as a control in a pregnancy study.

The V and J genes are TRBV11-2 and TRBJ2-1, with TRBD2 identical over 8 bases. J lost 10 bases, V lost 5 bases, and 25 bases had no gene match. There are 19 residues in the CDR3. Germline values: CDR1 SGHAT, CDR2 FQNNGV. In DNA, the CDR3 is TGTGCCAGCAGCCACCGGGGGGCGTTGAGCGGGGGACCAAAGTACGAGCAGTTCTTC. Its protein product is CASSHRGALSGGPKYEQFF. Variable domain in full (rest from reference TRBV11-2 and TRBJ2-1): EAGVAQSPRYKIIEKRQSVAFWCNPISGHATLYWYQQILGQGPKLLIQFQNNGVVDDSQLPKDRFSAERLKGVDSTLKIQPAKLEDSAVYLCASSHRGALSGGPKYEQFFGPGTRLTVL.

This clone has a single count. The rearrangement joins TRBV7-2 to TRBJ1-1; D possibly corresponds to TRBD1 (5 bases). The CDR3 has 15 residues. Germline CDR1 SGHTA, CDR2 FQGNSA. Trimming cost V 5 bases and J 1 base, with 14 bases left between them. This CDR3 is CASSPLAGGNTEAFF. The CDR3, as DNA: TGTGCCAGCAGCCCCCTAGCGGGGGGGAACACTGAAGCTTTCTTT.

This chain uses TRBV7-2 with TRBJ2-7; TRBD1 matches at 7 bases. Looked up from germline, CDR1 is SGHTA and CDR2 is FQGNSA. This CDR3 region has 14 residues. After removal of 2 bases from V and 3 bases from J, the junction contained 4 bases not matched to a gene. CDR3 sequence reads: CASSLQGTVYEQYF. The CDR3 DNA is TGTGCCAGCAGCTTACAAGGGACAGTCTACGAGCAGTACTTC.

This sequence joins TRBV6-6 and TRBJ2-5; 8 nucleotides line up with TRBD2. The J segment lost 3 bases and the V segment lost 2 bases, leaving 2 bases of the junction unmatched. This CDR3 region has 14 residues. Germline CDR1 is MNHNY and CDR2 is SVGAGI (reference sequence). CDR3 sequence: CASSYRSGEETQYF. The CDR3 DNA reads TGTGCCAGCAGTTACCGTAGCGGGGAAGAGACCCAGTACTTC.

The J gene is TRBJ2-1, the V gene TRBV7-2; 10 nucleotides line up with TRBD1. The CDR3 is made up of 14 amino acids. Trimming cost V 3 bases and J 8 bases; bases outside gene matches: 4. Per germline, CDR1 SGHTA and CDR2 FQGNSA. The CDR3 DNA reads TGTGCCAGCAGCTTGGGACAGGGGATTGATGAGCAGTTCTTC. This gives the protein CASSLGQGIDEQFF.

CDR3 DNA: TGTGCCAGTAGTATATCAGGGGTGATTAACACCGGGGAGCTGTTTTTT. This gives the protein CASSISGVINTGELFF. This chain joins TRBV19 and TRBJ2-2; D may be TRBD1 (6 bases). V shed 2 bases and J shed 2 bases, with 12 bases lying between them. Germline loops: CDR1 LNHDA, CDR2 SQIVND (reference sequence). This CDR3 contains 16 residues.

The chain uses TRBV14 and TRBJ1-2; D remains unclear. This CDR3 has 13 residues. Trimming took off 8 bases at V and 0 bases at J, with 10 bases between the two ends. CDR1 SGHDN and CDR2 FVKESK come from the germline V gene. CDR3: CASGLGSNYGYTF. The CDR3 coding sequence is TGTGCCAGCGGACTGGGATCTAACTATGGCTACACCTTC. Together with reference TRBV14 and TRBJ1-2, the CDR3 gives the full variable domain: EAGVTQFPSHSVIEKGQTVTLRCDPISGHDNLYWYRRVMGKEIKFLLHFVKESKQDESGMPNNRFLAERTGGTYSTLKVQPAELEDSGVYFCASGLGSNYGYTFGSGTRLTVV.

This sequence joins TRBV7-9 and TRBJ2-7; perhaps TRBD2 as D (5 bases). The CDR3 totals 11 residues. The germline gives CDR1 SEHNR, CDR2 FQNEAQ (reference sequence). Trimming cost V 5 bases and J 5 bases, with 7 bases left between them. CDR3 in amino acids: CASSPRDEQYF. CDR3 in DNA: TGTGCCAGCAGCCCGCGGGACGAGCAGTACTTC.

The chain employs TRBV10-3 and TRBJ2-7; D call uncertain. Germline V gene lookup returns CDR1 ENHRY and CDR2 SYGVKD. The CDR3 is 11 residues long. Between the trimmed V and J ends, which lost 3 bases and 9 bases, there was a span of 9 bases. This CDR3 reads CAISEWSGQYF. The CDR3 DNA reads TGTGCCATCAGTGAATGGAGTGGGCAGTACTTC.

This clone was observed once. This rearrangement joins TRBV28 to TRBJ2-1; 12 bases line up with TRBD2. CDR3 size: 16 residues. Germline assignment: CDR1 MDHEN and CDR2 SYDVKM. With 1 base clipped from V and 4 bases from J, the junction kept 2 bases outside the gene matches. CDR3 bases: TGTGCCAGCAGTTTATCCACTAGCGGGGGGTACAATGAGCAGTTCTTC. This translates into CASSLSTSGGYNEQFF.

CDR3 sequence (DNA): TGCGCCAGTTCCCAGGCGCCCCGGACTGAAGCTTTCTTT. Residues: CASSQAPRTEAFF. The chain employs TRBV4-1 and TRBJ1-1; no reliable D call. CDR1 MGHRA and CDR2 YSYEKL come from the germline V gene. The CDR3 loop spans 13 amino acids. V lost 9 bases and J 5 bases, leaving 16 bases between the germline ends.

The chain recombines TRBV7-2 with TRBJ2-3, with D hard to call. Trimming took off 4 bases at V and 2 bases at J, with 10 bases between the two ends. Germline V gives CDR1 SGHTA, CDR2 FQGNSA. The CDR3 is made up of 14 amino acids. CDR3 sequence: CASSSSPSTDTQYF. The CDR3 region has the DNA TGTGCCAGCAGCTCCTCTCCTTCCACAGATACGCAGTATTTT.

V usage is TRBV4-3 and J usage is TRBJ1-1, with 7 bases fitting TRBD1. The CDR3 runs to 13 residues. Germline V gene lookup returns CDR1 LGHNA and CDR2 YSLEER. Trimming took 5 bases from V and 5 from J; bases not matched to a gene: 5. The CDR3 sequence is CASSSDRATEAFF. In nucleotides, the CDR3 is TGCGCCAGCAGCTCCGACAGGGCAACTGAAGCTTTCTTT.

The chain has TRBV5-4 and TRBJ1-4; 7 bases are a match to TRBD1. After removal of 4 bases from V and 8 bases from J, the junction contained 11 bases not matched to a gene. The CDR3 totals 15 residues. Germline values: CDR1 SGHNT, CDR2 YYREEE (reference sequence). CDR3 residues: CASSPKNRGDEKLFF. The CDR3 DNA is TGTGCCAGCAGCCCGAAAAACAGGGGTGACGAAAAACTGTTTTTT.

J is TRBJ2-2 and V is TRBV6-6, with TRBD2 matching over 9 bases. Germline lookup yields CDR1 MNHNY and CDR2 SVGAGI (reference sequence). The CDR3 has 15 amino acids. Losses at the gene ends were 6 bases for V and 7 bases for J; bases not matched to a gene: 9. The CDR3 sequence is CASSQLGLASGELFF. DNA of the CDR3: TGTGCCAGCAGCCAACTCGGACTAGCGAGCGGGGAGCTGTTTTTT.

The chain links TRBV2 to TRBJ1-5; tentative D call: TRBD1 (6 bases). V was pared by 6 bases and J by 1 base, with 10 bases between. CDR1 and CDR2 from the germline V gene are SNHLY and FYNNEI. The CDR3 extends over 14 amino acids. CDR3 amino acids: CASSTGSSNQPQHF. The CDR3 nucleotides read TGTGCCAGCAGCACAGGGTCGAGCAATCAGCCCCAGCATTTT.

The V and J genes are TRBV5-1 and TRBJ1-1, with D possibly being TRBD1 (5 bases). With 5 bases removed from V and 4 bases from J, the gap between germline ends came to 15 bases. The CDR3 is 14 residues long. Germline loops: CDR1 SGHRS, CDR2 YFSETQ. The CDR3 protein is CASRSLPDSTEAFF. In DNA form, the CDR3 reads TGCGCCAGCAGATCTCTACCCGACAGCACTGAAGCTTTCTTT.

This chain links TRBV6-6 with TRBJ1-3; 8 nucleotides match TRBD1. The CDR3 loop spans 16 amino acids. The V segment lost 6 bases and the J segment 1 base; nucleotides outside the gene matches: 8. CDR1 MNHNY and CDR2 SVGAGI come from the germline V gene (reference sequence). Written as DNA, the CDR3 is TGTGCCAGCAGAACTAGGGACAGGCCGTCTGGAAACACCATATATTTT. As protein: CASRTRDRPSGNTIYF.

The V call is TRBV7-2, the J call TRBJ1-2; 8 bases agree with TRBD1. The CDR3 is 14 residues long. V lost 1 base to trimming and J lost 8 bases; unmatched junction nucleotides: 6. The germline CDR1 and CDR2 sequences are SGHTA and FQGNSA. The CDR3 bases are TGTGCCAGCAGCTTAGTTGGACAGGGCCCCGGCTACACCTTC. Protein product: CASSLVGQGPGYTF.

The V and J genes are TRBV18 and TRBJ1-1; no clear D. V was pared by 1 base and J by 1 base, with 7 bases between. The CDR3 length is 14 residues. CDR1 is KGHSH, CDR2 LQKENI, per germline. The chain's CDR3 is CASSPQLGNTEAFF. CDR3 bases: TGTGCCAGCTCACCACAGCTCGGGAACACTGAAGCTTTCTTT.

This clone was recorded once. The chain recombines TRBV4-3 with TRBJ1-1; 7 bases are shared with TRBD1. V was pared by 0 bases and J by 6 bases, with 4 bases of the junction left unmatched. This CDR3 is 14 amino acids long. The germline V gene has CDR1 LGHNA and CDR2 YSLEER. The CDR3 sequence is CASSQDTTGPEAFF. The DNA for the CDR3 is TGCGCCAGCAGCCAAGATACGACAGGGCCTGAAGCTTTCTTT.

This clone was counted between two and nine times. This chain uses TRBV7-3 with TRBJ1-5; tentative D call: TRBD1 (6 bases). V was shortened by 3 bases and J by 7 bases, with 13 bases between the two germline ends. The CDR3 runs 14 residues. CDR1 and CDR2 (germline): SGHTA, FQGTGA. The CDR3 loop is CASSLDSFVQPQHF. CDR3 DNA sequence: TGTGCCAGCAGCTTGGACAGCTTCGTCCAGCCCCAGCATTTT.

The CDR3 DNA is TGTGCCAGTAGTCTGGGGACAGGGGGGGGCACAGATACGCAGTATTTT. Its protein is CASSLGTGGGTDTQYF. This chain joins TRBV19 and TRBJ2-3; 11 bases agree with TRBD1. Germline CDR1 reads LNHDA; CDR2 reads SQIVND (reference sequence). The trim removed 5 bases at V and 1 base at J, leaving 5 bases unmatched. There are 16 residues in the CDR3.

Details on this clone: Other DNA variants within this sample encode the same CDR3. V is TRBV7-8 and J is TRBJ1-5, with D unresolved. V gave up 5 bases and J gave up 3 bases, with 11 bases separating them. CDR1 SGHVS and CDR2 FQNEAQ come from the germline V gene. This CDR3 has 14 residues. The CDR3 bases are TGTGCCAGCAGCGCTACCGGGGTCAATCAGCCCCAGCATTTT. Protein sequence: CASSATGVNQPQHF.

This clone was seen a single time. CDR3 residues: CASSLGQGGQPQHF. In DNA, the CDR3 is TGTGCCAGCAGCCTTGGACAGGGTGGTCAGCCCCAGCATTTT. The chain recombines TRBV7-9 with TRBJ1-5, with TRBD1 matching 8 bases. The junction had 6 bases not matched to a gene; V was cut back by 5 bases and J by 6 bases. The length of the CDR3 is 14 residues. Germline loops: CDR1 SEHNR, CDR2 FQNEAQ (reference sequence).